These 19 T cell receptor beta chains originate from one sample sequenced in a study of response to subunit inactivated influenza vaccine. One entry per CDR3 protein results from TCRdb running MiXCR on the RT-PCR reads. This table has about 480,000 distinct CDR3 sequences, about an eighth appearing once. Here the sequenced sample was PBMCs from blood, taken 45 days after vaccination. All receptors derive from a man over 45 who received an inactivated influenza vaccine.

The CDR3: CASRRAGQGAHEQFF. The CDR3 DNA reads TGTGCCAGCAGGCGGGCCGGACAGGGGGCCCATGAGCAGTTCTTC. V usage is TRBV6-4 and J usage is TRBJ2-1; 11 nucleotides align to TRBD1. The ends lost 6 bases at V and 8 bases at J; junction bases unmatched: 9. Germline loops: CDR1 MRHNA, CDR2 SNTAGT. This CDR3 is 15 amino acids long.

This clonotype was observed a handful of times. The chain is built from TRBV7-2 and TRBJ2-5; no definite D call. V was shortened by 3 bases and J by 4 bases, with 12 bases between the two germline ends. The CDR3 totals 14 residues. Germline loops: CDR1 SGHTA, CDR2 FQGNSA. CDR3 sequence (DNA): TGTGCCAGCAGCTTGGGGTCGAGCCCAGAGACCCAGTACTTC. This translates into CASSLGSSPETQYF.

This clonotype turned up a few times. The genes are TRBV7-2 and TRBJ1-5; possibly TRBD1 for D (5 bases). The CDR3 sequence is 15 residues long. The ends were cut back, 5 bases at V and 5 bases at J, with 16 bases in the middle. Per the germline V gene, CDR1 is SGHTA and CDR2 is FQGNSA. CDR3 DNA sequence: TGTGCCAGCAGCCTGGCCGGGGCACCTTATCAGCCCCAGCATTTT. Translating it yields CASSLAGAPYQPQHF.

The CDR3 DNA sequence: TGCGCCAGCAGCACAGACAGCTTCGCGAACACCGGGGAGCTGTTTTTT. Encoded protein: CASSTDSFANTGELFF. The gene calls are TRBV4-3 and TRBJ2-2; D is possibly TRBD1 (5 bases). Trimming removed 5 bases from V and 0 bases from J, with 13 bases in between. This CDR3 region has 16 residues. The V gene's germline CDR1 is LGHNA and CDR2 YSLEER.

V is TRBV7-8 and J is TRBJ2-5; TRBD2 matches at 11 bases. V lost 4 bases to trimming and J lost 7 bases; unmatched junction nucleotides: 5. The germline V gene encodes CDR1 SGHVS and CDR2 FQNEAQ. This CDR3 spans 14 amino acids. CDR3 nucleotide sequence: TGTGCCAGCAGCTGGGGACTAGCGGAAAGGACCCAGTACTTC. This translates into CASSWGLAERTQYF.

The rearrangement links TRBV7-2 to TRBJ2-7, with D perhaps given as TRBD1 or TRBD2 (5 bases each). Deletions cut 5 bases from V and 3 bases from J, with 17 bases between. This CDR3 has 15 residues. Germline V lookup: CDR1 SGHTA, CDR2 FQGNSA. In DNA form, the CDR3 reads TGTGCCAGCAGCCCTACCTGGGGACGTAGCTACGAGCAGTACTTC. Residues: CASSPTWGRSYEQYF.

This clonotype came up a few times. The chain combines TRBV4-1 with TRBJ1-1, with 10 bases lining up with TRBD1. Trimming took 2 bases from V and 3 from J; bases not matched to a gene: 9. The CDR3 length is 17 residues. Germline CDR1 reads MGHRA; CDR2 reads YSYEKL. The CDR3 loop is CASSQYPGTGVHTEAFF. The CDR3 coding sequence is TGCGCCAGCAGCCAATATCCTGGGACAGGGGTTCACACTGAAGCTTTCTTT.

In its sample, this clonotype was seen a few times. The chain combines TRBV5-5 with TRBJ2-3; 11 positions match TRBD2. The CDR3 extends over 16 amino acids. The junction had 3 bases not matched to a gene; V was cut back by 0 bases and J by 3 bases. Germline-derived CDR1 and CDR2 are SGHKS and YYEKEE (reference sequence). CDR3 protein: CASSLVASGRTDTQYF. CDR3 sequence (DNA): TGTGCCAGCAGCTTGGTGGCTAGCGGGAGGACAGATACGCAGTATTTT.

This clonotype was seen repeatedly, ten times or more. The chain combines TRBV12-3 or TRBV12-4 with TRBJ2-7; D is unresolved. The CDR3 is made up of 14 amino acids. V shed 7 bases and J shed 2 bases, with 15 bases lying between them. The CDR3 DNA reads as TGTGCCAGCACCACCTCGGTCAAACCCTACGAGCAGTACTTC. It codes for CASTTSVKPYEQYF.

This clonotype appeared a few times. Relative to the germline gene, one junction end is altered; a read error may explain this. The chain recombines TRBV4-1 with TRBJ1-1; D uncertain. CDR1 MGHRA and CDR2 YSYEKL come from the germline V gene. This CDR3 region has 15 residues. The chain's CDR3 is CPSSQHFTRNTEAFF. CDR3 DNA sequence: TGCCCCAGCAGCCAACACTTTACAAGGAACACTGAAGCTTTCTTT.

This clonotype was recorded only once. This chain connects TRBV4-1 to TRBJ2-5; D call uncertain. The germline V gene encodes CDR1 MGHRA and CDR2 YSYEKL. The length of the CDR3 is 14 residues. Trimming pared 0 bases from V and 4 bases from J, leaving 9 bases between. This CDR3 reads CASSQEGLGETQYF. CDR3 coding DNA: TGCGCCAGCAGCCAAGAAGGGTTGGGAGAGACCCAGTACTTC.

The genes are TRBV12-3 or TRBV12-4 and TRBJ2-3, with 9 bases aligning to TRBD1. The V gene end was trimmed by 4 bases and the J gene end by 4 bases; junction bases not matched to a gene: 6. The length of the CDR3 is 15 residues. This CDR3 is CASSWGTGLADTQYF. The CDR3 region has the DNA TGTGCCAGCAGTTGGGGGACAGGGTTGGCAGATACGCAGTATTTT.

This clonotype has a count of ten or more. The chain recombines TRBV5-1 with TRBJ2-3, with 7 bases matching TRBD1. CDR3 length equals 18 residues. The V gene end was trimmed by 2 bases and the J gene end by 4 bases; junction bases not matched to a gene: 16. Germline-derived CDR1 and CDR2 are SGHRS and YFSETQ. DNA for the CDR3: TGCGCCAGCAGCTTACTTCCTCCAGGACAGGTCCCAGCAGATACGCAGTATTTT. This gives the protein CASSLLPPGQVPADTQYF.

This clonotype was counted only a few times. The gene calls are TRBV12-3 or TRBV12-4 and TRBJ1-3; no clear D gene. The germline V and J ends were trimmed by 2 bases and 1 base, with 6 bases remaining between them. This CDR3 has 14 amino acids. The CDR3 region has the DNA TGTGCCAGCAGTTTATCGCAGTCTGGAAACACCATATATTTT. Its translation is CASSLSQSGNTIYF.

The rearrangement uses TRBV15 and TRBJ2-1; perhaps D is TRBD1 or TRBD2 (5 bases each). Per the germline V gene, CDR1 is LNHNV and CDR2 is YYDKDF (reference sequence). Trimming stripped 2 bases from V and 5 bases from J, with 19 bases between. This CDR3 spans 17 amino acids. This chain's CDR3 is CATSRYKPGPTDNEQFF. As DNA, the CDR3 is TGTGCCACCAGCAGATACAAACCGGGACCGACAGACAATGAGCAGTTCTTC.

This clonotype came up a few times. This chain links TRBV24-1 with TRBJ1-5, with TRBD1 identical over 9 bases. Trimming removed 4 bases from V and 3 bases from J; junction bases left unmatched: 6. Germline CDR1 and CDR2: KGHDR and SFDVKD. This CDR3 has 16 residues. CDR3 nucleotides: TGTGCCACCAGTGACTCAACAGGGGGCTCCAATCAGCCCCAGCATTTT. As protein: CATSDSTGGSNQPQHF.

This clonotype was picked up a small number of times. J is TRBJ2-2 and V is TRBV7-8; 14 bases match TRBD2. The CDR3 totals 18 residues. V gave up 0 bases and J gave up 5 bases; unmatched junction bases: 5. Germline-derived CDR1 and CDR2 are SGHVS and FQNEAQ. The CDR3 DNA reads TGTGCCAGCAGCTTAGCGAGACTAGCGGGAGGGCCGACCGGGGAGCTGTTTTTT. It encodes CASSLARLAGGPTGELFF.

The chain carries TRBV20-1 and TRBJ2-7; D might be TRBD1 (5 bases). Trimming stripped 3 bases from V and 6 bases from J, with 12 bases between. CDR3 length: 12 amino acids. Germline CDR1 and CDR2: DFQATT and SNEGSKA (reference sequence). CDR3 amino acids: CSARPQASEQYF. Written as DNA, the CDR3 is TGCAGTGCTAGGCCACAGGCGTCCGAGCAGTACTTC.

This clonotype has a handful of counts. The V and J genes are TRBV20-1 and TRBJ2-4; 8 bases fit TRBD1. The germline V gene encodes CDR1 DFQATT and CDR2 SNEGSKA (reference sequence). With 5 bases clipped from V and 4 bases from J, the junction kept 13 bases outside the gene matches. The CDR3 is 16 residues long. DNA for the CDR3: TGCAGTGCTCGCCGTCCGGGACAGGAGATAAAAAACATTCAGTACTTC. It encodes CSARRPGQEIKNIQYF.